One sample yielded the 17 T cell receptor beta chains listed below, sequenced in a study of T cells in tumors after PD-1 blockade. The method was immunoSEQ multiplex PCR; TCRdb's version includes in-frame clones alone and lacks a portion of them. The sample lists 30,000 to 40,000 clones, around 78% occurring once. The specimen was PBMCs, collected before anti-PD-1 treatment. Receptors were obtained from a human donor with basal cell carcinoma.

Remarks on this clone: Other DNA sequences of this sample code for an identical CDR3. The chain combines TRBV2 with TRBJ1-4; possible D gene TRBD1, 6 bases. The CDR3 spans 15 residues. Germline CDR1 SNHLY, CDR2 FYNNEI. V was shortened by 7 bases and J by 3 bases, with 15 bases between the two germline ends. CDR3 sequence: CASNPNRAPNEKLFF. The DNA of the CDR3 is TGTGCCAGCAATCCAAACAGGGCTCCTAATGAAAAACTGTTTTTT.

The chain couples TRBV24-1 to TRBJ2-3, with a tentative D call TRBD2 (6 bases). Germline values: CDR1 KGHDR, CDR2 SFDVKD. The CDR3 is 15 residues long. The V and J ends lost 2 bases and 6 bases respectively, with 14 bases between them. Written as DNA, the CDR3 is TGTGCCACCAGTGATTCGAGATTAGGAGGGGATACGCAGTATTTT. This gives the protein CATSDSRLGGDTQYF.

V is TRBV29-1 and J is TRBJ2-5; D remains unclear. V gave up 8 bases and J gave up 0 bases, with 13 bases separating them. The CDR3 sequence is 13 residues long. CDR1 and CDR2 from the germline V gene are SQVTM and ANQGSEA. CDR3 sequence (DNA): TGCAGCATCGCGGCCGCGTACCAAGAGACCCAGTACTTC. Amino acids: CSIAAAYQETQYF. The variable domain in full, with the rest retrieved from reference TRBV29-1 and TRBJ2-5, is SAVISQKPSRDICQRGTSLTIQCQVDSQVTMMFWYRQQPGQSLTLIATANQGSEATYESGFVIDKFPISRPNLTFSTLTVSNMSPEDSSIYLCSIAAAYQETQYFGPGTRLLVL.

V gene TRBV5-4 combines with J gene TRBJ1-1, with TRBD1 as a possible D gene (5 bases). Trimming took 0 bases from V and 6 from J, leaving 9 bases between them. CDR3 length: 13 residues. Germline values: CDR1 SGHNT, CDR2 YYREEE (reference sequence). CDR3 sequence reads: CASSLVGGAEAFF. The CDR3 region has the DNA TGTGCCAGCAGCTTGGTGGGGGGAGCTGAAGCTTTCTTT.

The V gene is TRBV2, the J gene TRBJ2-7, with 7 bases identical to TRBD1. This CDR3 contains 12 residues. Germline assignment: CDR1 SNHLY and CDR2 FYNNEI. V was clipped by 6 bases and J by 4 bases; unmatched bases: 3. The CDR3 loop is CASRGDRYEQYF. The CDR3 nucleotides are TGTGCCAGCAGAGGGGACAGATACGAGCAGTACTTC.

The chain carries TRBV27 and TRBJ1-3; D is possibly TRBD1 (6 bases). CDR3 length: 15 amino acids. The germline CDR1 and CDR2 sequences are MNHEY and SMNVEV (reference sequence). Deletions cut 6 bases from V and 3 bases from J, with 15 bases between. The CDR3 spells CASRSGAPGGNTIYF. CDR3 nucleotide sequence: TGTGCCAGCAGATCGGGGGCGCCCGGTGGAAACACCATATATTTT.

The chain employs TRBV19 and TRBJ1-2; unclear D gene. There are 15 residues in the CDR3. Germline V gene sequence: CDR1 LNHDA, CDR2 SQIVND (reference sequence). V was trimmed by 4 bases and J by 6 bases, leaving 18 bases between them. The CDR3 DNA reads as TGTGCCAGTAGTAGGGGAGACTTAATCGCCCATGGCTACACCTTC. This codes for CASSRGDLIAHGYTF.

The chain links TRBV6-1 to TRBJ2-2; the D gene is possibly TRBD2 (6 bases). The germline gives CDR1 MNHNS, CDR2 SASEGT. The CDR3 spans 15 residues. V lost 3 bases, J lost 7 bases, and 15 bases lay in between. CDR3 DNA: TGTGCCAGCAGTGAGAAGGCTAGCGCCGTCGGGGAGCTGTTTTTT. Encoded protein: CASSEKASAVGELFF.

The V gene is TRBV7-2, the J gene TRBJ2-1; 8 bases are shared with TRBD2. The CDR3 runs to 15 residues. The ends lost 5 bases at V and 9 bases at J; junction bases unmatched: 12. Germline V lookup: CDR1 SGHTA, CDR2 FQGNSA. The CDR3 loop is CASSPGLAWSSEQFF. CDR3 DNA: TGTGCCAGCAGCCCCGGACTAGCCTGGTCTTCTGAGCAGTTCTTC.

The chain recombines TRBV6-6 with TRBJ2-1; 7 bases map to TRBD2. Germline trimming cut 2 bases from V and 8 bases from J; bases unmatched to any gene: 9. Germline V lookup: CDR1 MNHNY, CDR2 SVGAGI (reference sequence). The CDR3 spans 15 residues. This chain's CDR3 is CASSYPGLRSYEQFF. The CDR3 coding sequence is TGTGCCAGCAGTTACCCGGGACTACGTAGCTATGAGCAGTTCTTC.

The chain carries TRBV18 and TRBJ1-3; 7 nucleotides agree with TRBD1. Germline CDR1 is KGHSH and CDR2 is LQKENI. The CDR3 length is 20 residues. Germline trimming cut 1 base from V and 0 bases from J; bases unmatched to any gene: 15. The CDR3 reads CASSPLGSLRQGNSGNTIYF. As DNA, the CDR3 is TGTGCCAGCTCACCACTCGGGTCTCTTCGACAGGGCAACTCTGGAAACACCATATATTTT.

This clone came up a few times. The rearrangement uses TRBV28 and TRBJ2-3, with D uncertain. CDR1 MDHEN and CDR2 SYDVKM come from the germline V gene. The ends were cut back, 3 bases at V and 4 bases at J, with 8 bases in the middle. This CDR3 contains 13 residues. The CDR3 DNA is TGTGCCAGCAGTTTGGACGCAGCAGATACGCAGTATTTT. Translated, it gives CASSLDAADTQYF.

The sample holds one count of this clone. V is TRBV6-4 and J is TRBJ2-2; 13 bases agree with TRBD2. Trimming removed 5 bases from V and 6 bases from J; junction bases left unmatched: 3. The length of the CDR3 is 15 residues. Germline V CDR1 and CDR2: MRHNA, SNTAGT. CDR3 in amino acids: CASSQTSGRSGELFF. The CDR3 DNA reads TGTGCCAGCAGTCAGACTAGCGGGAGGTCCGGGGAGCTGTTTTTT.

V usage is TRBV9 and J usage is TRBJ1-4, with D possibly TRBD1 on 5 matching bases. V dropped 4 bases and J dropped 0 bases, with 19 bases sitting between them. Germline loops: CDR1 SGDLS, CDR2 YYNGEE. The CDR3 consists of 18 residues. The CDR3 region has the DNA TGTGCCAGCAGCCCCCGTCCCGGGACGGGGGCAACTAATGAAAAACTGTTTTTT. It specifies CASSPRPGTGATNEKLFF.

DNA of the CDR3: TGTGCCAGCAGCTTAGTGGGTAGCTACAATGAGCAGTTCTTC. Its protein product is CASSLVGSYNEQFF. The chain joins TRBV7-9 to TRBJ2-1; D remains ambiguous. V was clipped by 1 base and J by 3 bases, with 7 bases between them. Germline V CDR1 and CDR2: SEHNR, FQNEAQ (reference sequence). The CDR3 extends over 14 amino acids.

The CDR3 bases are TGTGCTAGTGGTTTGCGGGACACCTATGGCTACACCTTC. It yields the protein CASGLRDTYGYTF. The rearrangement uses TRBV12-5 and TRBJ1-2; D might be TRBD1 (6 bases). This CDR3 has 13 residues. V was trimmed by 2 bases and J by 4 bases, leaving 8 bases between them. Per the germline V gene, CDR1 is LGHNT and CDR2 is FRNRAP.

V gene TRBV5-4 combines with J gene TRBJ2-1; 8 bases fit TRBD2. V trimming: 3 bases; J trimming: 5 bases; junction bases outside the gene matches: 10. This CDR3 has 16 residues. Germline V lookup: CDR1 SGHNT, CDR2 YYREEE (reference sequence). CDR3 residues: CASSSIGRGVHNEQFF. For the CDR3, the DNA is TGTGCCAGCAGCTCCATCGGGAGGGGAGTCCACAATGAGCAGTTCTTC.